The clone carrying this T cell receptor beta chain was seen once. This entry belongs to a study of memory CD4+ T cells and cytomegalovirus serostatus. TCRdb's table, derived via immunoSEQ multiplex PCR, lists solely in-frame clones and lacks some. The table shows under 100,000 clones, with around 80% occurring only once. The germline CDR1 and CDR2 sequences are DFQATT and SNEGSKA (reference sequence). The CDR3 has 11 residues. The ends were cut back, 2 bases at V and 7 bases at J, with 8 bases in the middle. The sort gate was single viable CD3+CD4+CD8-CD45RO+ cells for memory CD4+ T cells. Donors' CMV status reflects serum IgG against pp150, pp28, p38, p52. CD4+ T cells were isolated by positive magnetic selection.

The chain employs TRBV20-1 and TRBJ1-2; possibly TRBD1 for D (5 bases). Sequenced sample: memory CD4+ T cells from blood. This clonotype was sampled from an adult in good health and CMV-seronegative. The CDR3 protein is CSARRGSGYTF. The CDR3 bases are TGCAGTGCTAGAAGGGGCAGTGGCTACACCTTC.